Below are 3 T cell receptor beta chains sequenced from a single sample in a study of shared clonotypes between healthy human individuals. The method was immunoSEQ multiplex PCR; TCRdb's version includes in-frame clones alone and lacks a portion of them. The sample contains about 2 million clones, less than 95% of which appear only once. The naive CD8 population came from CD45RO-negative cells selected for CCR7, without terminally differentiated effector memory CD45RA+ cells. Sequencing was performed on naive CD8+ T cells sorted from blood. The receptors stem from a man aged 18 to 29 in good health.

A note on this clone: The identical CDR3 is also encoded by other nucleotide sequences in the sample. This sequence joins TRBV5-8 and TRBJ2-1; no firm D call. CDR3 size: 15 residues. In germline, CDR1 is SGHTS, CDR2 YDEGEE. The V gene lost 2 bases and the J gene lost 0 bases, with 9 bases spanning the gap. The DNA for the CDR3 is TGTGCCAGCAGCTTTGCCCCGAGCTCCTACAATGAGCAGTTCTTC. This encodes CASSFAPSSYNEQFF.

The CDR3 nucleotides read TGTGCCAGTAGTCCCTTAGCGAGCGGGGAGCTGTTTTTT. Translated: CASSPLASGELFF. V gene TRBV19 combines with J gene TRBJ2-2, with D tentatively TRBD2 (5 bases). From germline, CDR1 is LNHDA and CDR2 SQIVND (reference sequence). V was cut by 5 bases and J by 7 bases, with 11 bases left in between. CDR3 size: 13 residues.

The V and J genes are TRBV7-6 and TRBJ2-5; no firm D call. Germline V gives CDR1 SGHVS, CDR2 FNYEAQ. The CDR3 covers 14 residues. The V gene lost 0 bases and the J gene lost 2 bases, with 7 bases spanning the gap. The CDR3 loop is CASSLAAEQETQYF. The CDR3 region has the DNA TGTGCCAGCAGCTTAGCGGCGGAACAAGAGACCCAGTACTTC.